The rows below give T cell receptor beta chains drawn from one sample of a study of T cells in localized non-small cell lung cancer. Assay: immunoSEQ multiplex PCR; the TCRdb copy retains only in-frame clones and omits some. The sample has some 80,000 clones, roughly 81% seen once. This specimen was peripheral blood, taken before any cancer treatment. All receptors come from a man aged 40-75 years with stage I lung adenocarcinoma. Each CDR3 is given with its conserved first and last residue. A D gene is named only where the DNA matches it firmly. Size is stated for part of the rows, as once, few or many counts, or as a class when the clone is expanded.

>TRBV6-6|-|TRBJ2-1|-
TGTGCCAGCAGACAGGACAATGAGCAGTTCTTC
CASRQDNEQFF
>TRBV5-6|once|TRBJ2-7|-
TGTGCCAGCAGCCAGGCAGGACGGGACGAGCAGTACTTC
CASSQAGRDEQYF
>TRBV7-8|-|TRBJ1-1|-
TGTGCCAGCAGCTTAAAGGACATATTGCGTGGCACTGAAGCTTTCTTT
CASSLKDILRGTEAFF
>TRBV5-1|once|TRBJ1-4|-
TGCGCCAGCAGCGTAGCCAAAGGGCCAGAGGGAAAACTGTTTTTT
CASSVAKGPEGKLFF
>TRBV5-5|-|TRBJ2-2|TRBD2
TGTGCCAGCACCTTTCTAGCGGGAGTGAGGACCGGGGAGCTGTTTTTT
CASTFLAGVRTGELFF
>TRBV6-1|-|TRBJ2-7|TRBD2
TGTGCCAGCAGTGACTCGGGGGGGCGGTACGAGCAGTACTTC
CASSDSGGRYEQYF
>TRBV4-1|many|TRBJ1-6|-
TGCGCCAGCAGCCAAGGCGAAGTGAGCTCCTATAATTCACCCCTCCACTTT
CASSQGEVSSYNSPLHF
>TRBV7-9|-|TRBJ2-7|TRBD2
TGTGCCAGCAGCCCGGGACTAGCGGGAGGACCGAGCTCCTACGAGCAGTACTTC
CASSPGLAGGPSSYEQYF
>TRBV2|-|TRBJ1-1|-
TGTGCCAGCAGTTTCCGAACGGGGACTGAAGCTTTCTTT
CASSFRTGTEAFF
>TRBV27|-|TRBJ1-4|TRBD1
TGTGCCAGCAGTACCGGACAGGGGGGAAGGGATGAAAAACTGTTTTTT
CASSTGQGGRDEKLFF
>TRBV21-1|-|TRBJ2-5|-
TGTGCCAGCAGCAAATTTGCCGCAGAGACCCAGTACTTC
CASSKFAAETQYF
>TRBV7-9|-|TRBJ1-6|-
TGTGCCAGCAGCTTAATGGCGAATTCACCCCTCCACTTT
CASSLMANSPLHF
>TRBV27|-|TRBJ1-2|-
TGTGCCAGCAGAAAAAGTATCACCGCCCATAACTATGGCTACACCTTC
CASRKSITAHNYGYTF
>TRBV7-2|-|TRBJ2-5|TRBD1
TGTGCCAGCAGCTTTAACAGGGGGCTGGAGACCCAGTACTTC
CASSFNRGLETQYF
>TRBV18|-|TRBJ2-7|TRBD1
TGTGCCAGCTCCCACGGACAGGGGAGCGACGGCGAGCAGTACTTC
CASSHGQGSDGEQYF
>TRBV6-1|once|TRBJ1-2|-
TGTGCCAGCAGACTGGGACAACTCTATGGCTACACCTTC
CASRLGQLYGYTF
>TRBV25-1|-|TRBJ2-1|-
TGTGCCAGCAGTCCACTAGGCGGGGTCGGCGATGAGCAGTTCTTC
CASSPLGGVGDEQFF
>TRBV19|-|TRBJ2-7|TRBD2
TGTGCCAGTAGTAGCATAGCGGGAGGGCGGCACGAGCAGTACTTC
CASSSIAGGRHEQYF
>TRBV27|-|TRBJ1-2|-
TGTGCCAGCAGCCCCCGGACAGACTCGCTAGCTAACTATGGCTACACCTTC
CASSPRTDSLANYGYTF
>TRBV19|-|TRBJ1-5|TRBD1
TGTGCCAGTAGTATCCAGGACAGGGGAAGTCAGCCCCAGCATTTT
CASSIQDRGSQPQHF
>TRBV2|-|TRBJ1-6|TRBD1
TGTGCCAGCACCGACAGGGAGCCCCTCCACTTT
CASTDREPLHF
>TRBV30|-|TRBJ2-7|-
TGTGCCTGGAGTGGGGTTCGCCCCTACGAGCAGTACTTC
CAWSGVRPYEQYF
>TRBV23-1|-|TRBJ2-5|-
TGCGCCAGCAGGTACAGTAGTTCGGACGACCAAGAGACCCAGTACTTC
CASRYSSSDDQETQYF
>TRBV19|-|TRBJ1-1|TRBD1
TGTGCCAGTAGTAGACAGGGAAACATGAACACTGAAGCTTTCTTT
CASSRQGNMNTEAFF
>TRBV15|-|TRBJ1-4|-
TGTGCCACCAGCAGAGATCTCGCCCGGGGGTTTGAAGAAAAACTGTTTTTT
CATSRDLARGFEEKLFF
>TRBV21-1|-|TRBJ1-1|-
TGTGCCAGCAGCAAGTTCCAAGGAGGTACTGAAGCTTTCTTT
CASSKFQGGTEAFF